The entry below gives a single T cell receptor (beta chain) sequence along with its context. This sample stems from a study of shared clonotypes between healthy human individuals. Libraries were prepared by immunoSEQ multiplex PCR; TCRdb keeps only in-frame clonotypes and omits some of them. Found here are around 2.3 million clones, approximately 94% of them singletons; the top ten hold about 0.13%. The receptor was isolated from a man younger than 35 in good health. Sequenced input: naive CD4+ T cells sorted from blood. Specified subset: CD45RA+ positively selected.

CDR3 DNA: TGTGCCTGGAGTGTAATGTCGGGCATCACTAATGAAAAACTGTTTTTT. Encoded protein: CAWSVMSGITNEKLFF. V gene TRBV30 combines with J gene TRBJ1-4; D not certain. Germline V gene lookup returns CDR1 GTSNPN and CDR2 SVGIG (reference sequence). V dropped 0 bases and J dropped 2 bases, with 13 bases sitting between them. The CDR3 spans 16 residues.